The 27 T cell receptor beta chains listed next were all sequenced from one sample in a study of cytomegalovirus exposure and HLA in healthy donors. Vbeta (60) and Jbeta (13) primers were used in the PCR. The method was immunoSEQ multiplex PCR; TCRdb's version includes in-frame clones alone and lacks a portion of them. The sample yields 100,000 to 150,000 clones, around 72% seen once. The material sequenced was PBMCs. These TCRs come from a woman younger than 30 in good health and CMV-seronegative.

J is TRBJ2-7 and V is TRBV6-1; TRBD1 aligns across 7 bases. Germline V CDR1 and CDR2: MNHNS, SASEGT. The V segment lost 3 bases and the J segment 6 bases; nucleotides outside the gene matches: 8. This CDR3 is built from 14 residues. CDR3 loop: CASSEIGTEREQYF. The CDR3 nucleotides are TGTGCCAGCAGTGAGATTGGGACAGAACGCGAGCAGTACTTC.

The rearrangement joins TRBV7-2 to TRBJ2-1; 10 bases agree with TRBD2. Germline CDR1 SGHTA, CDR2 FQGNSA. The CDR3 is made up of 15 amino acids. J gave up 6 bases and V 6 bases, and 8 bases lay outside the gene matches. CDR3 protein: CASRVTSGRVNEQFF. The CDR3 DNA reads as TGTGCCAGCAGGGTTACCAGCGGGAGGGTCAATGAGCAGTTCTTC. The variable domain in full, completed from reference TRBV7-2 and TRBJ2-1, reads GAGVSQSPSNKVTEKGKDVELRCDPISGHTALYWYRQSLGQGLEFLIYFQGNSAPDKSGLPSDRFSAERTGGSVSTLTIQRTQQEDSAVYLCASRVTSGRVNEQFFGPGTRLTVL.

J is TRBJ2-3 and V is TRBV5-6; 10 bases agree with TRBD2. V shed 10 bases, J shed 6 bases, and the junction held 14 bases outside the gene matches. This CDR3 has 15 amino acids. Germline lookup yields CDR1 SGHDT and CDR2 YYEEEE. The CDR3 region has the DNA TGTGCCGGACCGCTGACTAGCGGGCCCCAGGATACGCAGTATTTT. Translated, it gives CAGPLTSGPQDTQYF.

V and J are TRBV18 and TRBJ2-7; D possibly corresponds to TRBD1 (6 bases). Trimming left V 6 bases short and J 6 bases short, with 15 bases between. The CDR3 contains 13 residues. The germline CDR1 and CDR2 sequences are KGHSH and LQKENI. The CDR3 protein is CASSGEQGREQYF. Written as DNA, the CDR3 is TGTGCCAGCTCGGGTGAACAGGGTCGCGAGCAGTACTTC.

The chain has TRBV30 and TRBJ2-5; 15 nucleotides align to TRBD2. CDR1 is GTSNPN, CDR2 SVGIG, per germline (reference sequence). The CDR3 has 16 residues. V gave up 2 bases and J gave up 2 bases; unmatched junction bases: 3. CDR3 in amino acids: CAWSPGLAGGQETQYF. CDR3 in DNA: TGTGCCTGGAGTCCCGGACTAGCGGGAGGGCAAGAGACCCAGTACTTC. The whole variable domain, remainder taken from reference TRBV30 and TRBJ2-5, is SQTIHQWPATLVQPVGSPLSLECTVEGTSNPNLYWYRQAAGRGLQLLFYSVGIGQISSEVPQNLSASRPQDRQFILSSKKLLLSDSGFYLCAWSPGLAGGQETQYFGPGTRLLVL.

The J gene is TRBJ2-5, the V gene TRBV6-5, with D maybe TRBD2 (5 bases). CDR1 MNHEY and CDR2 SVGAGI come from the germline V gene. This CDR3 has 14 residues. Trimming stripped 2 bases from V and 0 bases from J, with 7 bases between. The CDR3 region has the DNA TGTGCCAGCAGTTACGCCGGGAACCAAGAGACCCAGTACTTC. Translation: CASSYAGNQETQYF.

The chain links TRBV29-1 to TRBJ2-1, with 7 nucleotides matching TRBD2. The CDR3 spans 13 residues. Germline CDR1 reads SQVTM; CDR2 reads ANQGSEA. V was pared by 7 bases and J by 10 bases, with 13 bases of the junction left unmatched. CDR3 nucleotide sequence: TGCAGCGCCCGACGGGGACTACTCGCCGAGCAGTTCTTC. This translates into CSARRGLLAEQFF.

V usage is TRBV6-6 and J usage is TRBJ1-4, with TRBD1 matching over 8 bases. The CDR3 is 15 residues long. Trimming took 0 bases from V and 8 from J; bases not matched to a gene: 5. The V gene's germline CDR1 is MNHNY and CDR2 SVGAGI (reference sequence). The CDR3, as DNA: TGTGCCAGCAGTTACTCGGACAGGGAAGGAGAAAAACTGTTTTTT. Residues: CASSYSDREGEKLFF.

This clone was counted between two and nine times. This chain joins TRBV10-1 and TRBJ1-1, with a tentative D call TRBD1 (5 bases). V was pared by 6 bases and J by 3 bases, with 11 bases between. This CDR3 has 13 residues. Germline V gene sequence: CDR1 WNHNN, CDR2 SYGVQD (reference sequence). The CDR3 nucleotides read TGCGCCAGCAGGTCAGGGAAGGACACTGAAGCTTTCTTT. Translation: CASRSGKDTEAFF.

This chain joins TRBV11-2 and TRBJ1-3, with 10 nucleotides matching TRBD1. Germline V CDR1 and CDR2: SGHAT, FQNNGV. The V and J ends lost 4 bases and 4 bases, in that order; junction bases with no gene match: 13. This CDR3 contains 18 residues. The chain's CDR3 is CASSSERGGTGVGNTIYF. The CDR3, as DNA: TGTGCCAGCAGCTCCGAACGAGGGGGGACAGGGGTAGGAAACACCATATATTTT.

The V gene is TRBV10-2, the J gene TRBJ2-1, with 7 bases identical to TRBD1. Trimming cost V 5 bases and J 4 bases; bases outside gene matches: 8. The CDR3 is made up of 15 amino acids. Per germline, CDR1 WSHSY and CDR2 SAAADI. CDR3 amino acids: CASSLTGTVYNEQFF. The CDR3 nucleotides read TGCGCCAGCAGTCTTACCGGGACAGTTTACAATGAGCAGTTCTTC.

This clone was detected only a few times. The J gene is TRBJ2-3, the V gene TRBV7-9; possibly TRBD2 for D (5 bases). This CDR3 comprises 12 residues. With 5 bases removed from V and 7 bases from J, the gap between germline ends came to 10 bases. Germline V gene lookup returns CDR1 SEHNR and CDR2 FQNEAQ (reference sequence). CDR3 sequence reads: CASSPTSYTQYF. DNA for the CDR3: TGTGCCAGCAGCCCTACTAGTTATACGCAGTATTTT.

The V call is TRBV5-1, the J call TRBJ1-1; D uncertain. The germline CDR1 and CDR2 sequences are SGHRS and YFSETQ. The CDR3 runs 12 residues. Trimming took 4 bases from V and 2 from J, leaving 6 bases between them. The CDR3: CASSTVNTEAFF. The CDR3 DNA sequence: TGCGCCAGCAGCACGGTAAACACTGAAGCTTTCTTT.

The chain is built from TRBV30 and TRBJ1-5; TRBD1 aligns across 11 bases. There are 14 residues in the CDR3. The germline gives CDR1 GTSNPN, CDR2 SVGIG (reference sequence). Trimming took 6 bases from V and 6 from J; bases not matched to a gene: 7. CDR3 bases: TGTGCCTGTACCTCCGGGACAGGGGGTCAGCCCCAGCATTTT. It codes for CACTSGTGGQPQHF.

The CDR3 protein is CASLKNPGLENTGELFF. DNA for the CDR3: TGTGCCAGCCTGAAGAATCCGGGACTAGAGAACACCGGGGAGCTGTTTTTT. The gene calls are TRBV27 and TRBJ2-2, with TRBD2 matching 8 bases. The CDR3 has 17 residues. The V gene's germline CDR1 is MNHEY and CDR2 SMNVEV (reference sequence). J gave up 1 base and V 8 bases, and 12 bases lay outside the gene matches.

The chain employs TRBV5-6 and TRBJ2-3; TRBD2 matches 7 bases. This CDR3 is 15 amino acids long. J gave up 2 bases and V 1 base, and 4 bases lay outside the gene matches. The germline V gene has CDR1 SGHDT and CDR2 YYEEEE. CDR3 nucleotide sequence: TGTGCCAGCAGCTTGAGTCTAGCGGCCACAGATACGCAGTATTTT. This gives the protein CASSLSLAATDTQYF.

V usage is TRBV7-9 and J usage is TRBJ2-7; TRBD1 matches at 7 bases. The CDR3 spans 11 residues. V was pared by 5 bases and J by 12 bases, with 7 bases of the junction left unmatched. Germline CDR1 is SEHNR and CDR2 is FQNEAQ (reference sequence). The CDR3, as DNA: TGTGCCAGCAGCCTAGACAGGGTCGGGTACTTC. This codes for CASSLDRVGYF. Together with reference TRBV7-9 and TRBJ2-7, the CDR3 gives the full variable domain: DTGVSQNPRHKITKRGQNVTFRCDPISEHNRLYWYRQTLGQGPEFLTYFQNEAQLEKSRLLSDRFSAERPKGSFSTLEIQRTEQGDSAMYLCASSLDRVGYFGPGTRLTVT.

This clone appeared once. The chain uses TRBV27 and TRBJ2-7; 8 bases are a match to TRBD1. V lost 5 bases, J lost 3 bases, and 6 bases stayed unmatched. The CDR3 sequence is 14 residues long. Germline values: CDR1 MNHEY, CDR2 SMNVEV (reference sequence). The CDR3 region has the DNA TGTGCCAGCAGTCACAGGGGGAATCGCTACGAGCAGTACTTC. Its protein product is CASSHRGNRYEQYF.

The J gene is TRBJ1-5, the V gene TRBV5-5; possibly TRBD1 for D (6 bases). Between the trimmed V and J ends, which lost 0 bases and 6 bases, there was a span of 13 bases. This CDR3 has 15 amino acids. Germline lookup yields CDR1 SGHKS and CDR2 YYEKEE (reference sequence). Here the CDR3 DNA reads TGTGCCAGCAGCTTGGGGGGGCAATTAAGTCAGCCCCAGCATTTT. Residues: CASSLGGQLSQPQHF.

CDR3 sequence: CASSYGQDLSKTQYF. The CDR3 DNA is TGTGCCAGCAGCTACGGACAGGACCTATCCAAGACCCAGTACTTC. The chain couples TRBV11-1 to TRBJ2-5; TRBD1 matches 7 bases. The V and J ends lost 4 bases and 6 bases, in that order; junction bases with no gene match: 11. CDR1 is SGHAT and CDR2 is FQDESV in the germline V gene (reference sequence). The CDR3 contains 15 residues.

This clone occurred a few times. V usage is TRBV19 and J usage is TRBJ1-5; D ambiguous. In germline, CDR1 is LNHDA, CDR2 SQIVND (reference sequence). V shed 6 bases and J shed 1 base, with 7 bases lying between them. The CDR3 is 13 residues long. CDR3 region: CASSSRSNQPQHF. CDR3 nucleotide sequence: TGTGCCAGTAGCAGCAGGAGCAATCAGCCCCAGCATTTT.

This clone was detected only a few times. The chain couples TRBV7-9 to TRBJ1-1; D not resolved. Germline CDR1 is SEHNR and CDR2 is FQNEAQ (reference sequence). Trimming took off 1 base at V and 3 bases at J, with 15 bases between the two ends. This CDR3 comprises 16 residues. The CDR3 sequence: CASSLGLELSDTEAFF. The CDR3 DNA sequence: TGTGCCAGCAGCTTAGGGTTAGAGCTCTCGGACACTGAAGCTTTCTTT.

V usage is TRBV6-4 and J usage is TRBJ1-2; possibly TRBD1 for D (5 bases). Trimming took off 4 bases at V and 3 bases at J, with 15 bases between the two ends. CDR1 is MRHNA, CDR2 SNTAGT, per germline. The CDR3 runs 15 residues. The CDR3 sequence: CASSVESGTYYGYTF. In DNA form, the CDR3 reads TGTGCCAGCAGTGTTGAAAGTGGGACTTACTATGGCTACACCTTC.

The gene calls are TRBV5-1 and TRBJ2-7, with 8 bases matching TRBD1. CDR1 is SGHRS and CDR2 is YFSETQ in the germline V gene. CDR3 length equals 14 residues. V shed 3 bases and J 3 bases; nucleotides not matched to a gene: 5. This CDR3 reads CASSSRQGSYEQYF. DNA for the CDR3: TGCGCCAGCAGCTCCAGACAGGGGAGCTACGAGCAGTACTTC.

This rearrangement joins TRBV30 to TRBJ1-1; no firm D call. Trimming cost V 0 bases and J 4 bases, with 12 bases left between them. CDR3 length: 14 residues. Germline CDR1 and CDR2: GTSNPN and SVGIG (reference sequence). CDR3 protein: CAWSVRRIGTEAFF. The CDR3, as DNA: TGTGCCTGGAGTGTACGGAGGATAGGCACTGAAGCTTTCTTT.

This chain links TRBV9 with TRBJ2-7; weak D call: TRBD1 (6 bases). The CDR3 runs to 14 residues. Germline lookup yields CDR1 SGDLS and CDR2 YYNGEE. The V end lost 7 bases, the J end lost 3 bases, and 17 bases lay between the germline ends. CDR3 in DNA: TGTGCCAGCTCCCCGTTCCAAGGGGGCTACGAGCAGTACTTC. Residues: CASSPFQGGYEQYF.

This chain uses TRBV5-4 with TRBJ2-7, with D possibly being TRBD2 (7 bases). The germline gives CDR1 SGHNT, CDR2 YYREEE (reference sequence). CDR3 length: 13 residues. The V end was cut by 5 bases, the J end by 5 bases, with 14 bases between. CDR3 residues: CASSDGGGDEQYF. CDR3 sequence (DNA): TGTGCCAGCAGTGACGGAGGGGGGGACGAGCAGTACTTC.